Listed here are 27 T cell receptor beta chains from one sample, sequenced in a study of tumor-infiltrating lymphocytes in primary liver carcinoma. Germline DNA was extracted alongside blood RNA, which was obtained from unsorted whole blood. With around 490 ng total RNA as template and a constant-region primer, TCR beta cDNA was made. ARM-PCR was slightly modified, and three nested multiplex PCR rounds with it gave rise to the TCR beta libraries. Use of TRBV1-TRBV30 forward primers with a C-beta reverse primer characterized the first two PCR rounds, which lasted roughly 11 cycles each. TCRdb reanalysed the multiplex PCR reads using MiXCR and keeps one entry per CDR3 protein. The sample carries hundreds of thousands of distinct CDR3 sequences, 45% to 70% recorded once. The sequenced material came from peripheral blood. Source of these receptors: a woman in her 30s with primary liver carcinoma and hepatitis B virus infection.

This clonotype came up a few times. This may be a read error, as it is one base from a much larger clone. This chain joins TRBV4-3 and TRBJ2-7, with a weak D call TRBD2 (5 bases). CDR1 and CDR2 from the germline V gene are LGHNA and YSLEER. This CDR3 comprises 14 residues. The CDR3 bases are TGCACCAGCAGCCAAGGAGGTAGGACGGAGGAGCAGTACTTC. It yields the protein CTSSQGGRTEEQYF.

This clonotype was counted once. At one boundary the junction diverges from the germline segment, which might be a read error. The chain is built from TRBV4-2 and TRBJ2-1; weak D call: TRBD1 (6 bases). The CDR3 is made up of 15 amino acids. Germline CDR1 reads LGHNA; CDR2 reads YNFKEQ. CDR3 DNA sequence: TGTTCCAGCAGCCCGGCAGGGGTCCGCTTCAATGAGCAGTTCTTC. It specifies CSSSPAGVRFNEQFF.

The chain employs TRBV11-2 and TRBJ2-3, with 7 bases that match TRBD1. The J call may be in error: the DNA end matches TRBJ1-5 better. Germline V gives CDR1 SGHAT, CDR2 FQNNGV. CDR3 length: 17 amino acids. The CDR3 nucleotides read TGTGCCAGCAGCCTCAGACAGGCTAGTCTCGGGACAGATACGCAGCATTTT. It encodes CASSLRQASLGTDTQHF.

Concerning this clonotype: An end of the junction differs from the germline gene, which may be a read error. The chain has TRBV11-3 and TRBJ2-6; weak D call: TRBD1 (5 bases). The CDR3 runs 17 residues. CDR1 is SGHNT and CDR2 is YENEEA in the germline V gene. CDR3 in amino acids: CASSSHHGRSGAKVLTF. The CDR3 bases are TGTGCCAGCAGCTCCCATCACGGCCGCTCTGGGGCCAAGGTCCTGACTTTC.

The rearrangement uses TRBV28 and TRBJ2-3, with 11 bases fitting TRBD1. This CDR3 is built from 15 residues. The V and J ends lost 5 bases and 3 bases, in that order; junction bases with no gene match: 4. Germline V gives CDR1 MDHEN, CDR2 SYDVKM. This CDR3 reads CASSPRDRGTDTQYF. CDR3 nucleotide sequence: TGTGCCAGCAGTCCTAGGGACAGGGGGACAGATACGCAGTATTTT.

The CDR3 spells CASSLKAGSYEQYF. The CDR3 region has the DNA TGCGCCAGCAGCTTGAAAGCGGGATCCTACGAGCAGTACTTC. This rearrangement joins TRBV5-1 to TRBJ2-7, with 7 bases fitting TRBD2. This CDR3 has 14 amino acids. V gave up 1 base and J gave up 1 base; unmatched junction bases: 2. The germline V gene has CDR1 SGHRS and CDR2 YFSETQ.

This chain uses TRBV12-3 or TRBV12-4 with TRBJ1-2; D possibly corresponds to TRBD1 (6 bases). The CDR3 is 13 amino acids. V was cut by 6 bases and J by 2 bases, with 10 bases left in between. This CDR3 reads CASRLTGNYGYTF. For the CDR3, the DNA is TGTGCCAGCAGATTGACAGGAAACTATGGCTACACCTTC.

The V gene is TRBV12-3 or TRBV12-4, the J gene TRBJ2-3, with D maybe TRBD2 (7 bases). This CDR3 region has 13 residues. Trimming left V 8 bases short and J 6 bases short, with 15 bases between. CDR3 in amino acids: CASWRGGADTQYF. In nucleotides, the CDR3 is TGTGCCAGCTGGCGAGGGGGGGCCGATACGCAGTATTTT.

The sample holds many counts of this clonotype. The V and J genes are TRBV11-3 and TRBJ2-3; the match to TRBD2 covers 8 bases. The trim removed 1 base at V and 2 bases at J, leaving 5 bases unmatched. The CDR3 is 16 residues long. CDR1 and CDR2 (germline): SGHNT, YENEEA. CDR3 protein: CASSLAGGPNTDTQYF. The CDR3 DNA is TGTGCCAGCAGCTTAGCGGGAGGGCCGAACACAGATACGCAGTATTTT.

With regard to this clonotype: A read error may be the cause here, since a much bigger clone is one base away. V usage is TRBV6-5 and J usage is TRBJ2-7, with D unresolved. The CDR3 spans 11 residues. In germline, CDR1 is MNHEY, CDR2 SVGAGI. CDR3 nucleotide sequence: TGTGCCGGCAGTAAGGGATACGAGCAGTACTTC. Protein: CAGSKGYEQYF.

The sample holds many counts of this clonotype. The V gene is TRBV6-2 or TRBV6-3, the J gene TRBJ2-7; 10 bases map to TRBD1. The CDR3 extends over 14 amino acids. Trimming took 7 bases from V and 6 from J; bases not matched to a gene: 9. Per germline, CDR1 MNHEY and CDR2 SVGEGT. This CDR3 is CASNQKGQGSEQYF. The CDR3 DNA follows: TGTGCCAGCAACCAAAAGGGACAGGGGAGCGAGCAGTACTTC.

This clonotype was observed at least ten times. V gene TRBV6-2 or TRBV6-3 combines with J gene TRBJ2-1, with 7 bases fitting TRBD1. V dropped 0 bases and J dropped 8; count of bases not matched to a gene: 4. The CDR3 is 14 residues long. Germline V gene sequence: CDR1 MNHEY, CDR2 SVGEGT. CDR3 region: CASSYSRGQDEQFF. The CDR3 coding sequence is TGTGCCAGCAGTTACTCGAGGGGGCAAGATGAGCAGTTCTTC.

Points on this clonotype: Since no conserved phenylalanine or tryptophan closes the CDR3, a read error is the likely cause. The CDR3 loop is CVSSSTSGSYNEQFL. The CDR3 DNA sequence: TGTGTCAGCAGCTCGACTAGCGGCTCCTACAATGAGCAGTTCCTC. This rearrangement joins TRBV11-2 to TRBJ2-1, with TRBD2 matching 9 bases. Germline CDR1 SGHAT, CDR2 FQNNGV. This CDR3 spans 15 amino acids.

The sample holds one count of this clonotype. A much larger clone differs from this one at a single base, so this may be a read error. This chain links TRBV7-9 with TRBJ1-1, with TRBD1 matching 7 bases. The CDR3 has 13 amino acids. Looked up from germline, CDR1 is SEHNR and CDR2 is FQNEAQ (reference sequence). DNA of the CDR3: TGTTCCAGCAGCACGTGGGACAGCACTGAAGCTTTCTTT. This translates into CSSSTWDSTEAFF.

This chain links TRBV5-5 with TRBJ2-7, with D unclear. CDR1 and CDR2 from the germline V gene are SGHKS and YYEKEE (reference sequence). CDR3 length equals 14 residues. Trimming took off 4 bases at V and 2 bases at J, with 13 bases between the two ends. The CDR3 protein is CASSIEQPPYEQYF. The CDR3 nucleotides read TGTGCCAGCAGCATTGAGCAACCCCCCTACGAGCAGTACTTC. Together with reference TRBV5-5 and TRBJ2-7, the CDR3 gives the full variable domain: DAGVTQSPTHLIKTRGQQVTLRCSPISGHKSVSWYQQVLGQGPQFIFQYYEKEERGRGNFPDRFSARQFPNYSSELNVNALLLGDSALYLCASSIEQPPYEQYFGPGTRLTVT.

This clonotype occurred a few times. The chain employs TRBV12-3 or TRBV12-4 and TRBJ1-3; unclear D gene. The V end was cut by 6 bases, the J end by 4 bases, with 10 bases between. The CDR3 length is 13 residues. The CDR3 coding sequence is TGTGCCAGCAGGTCTTCGGGGGGAAACACCATATATTTT. It specifies CASRSSGGNTIYF.

The chain uses TRBV13 and TRBJ2-1; D may be TRBD1 (6 bases). The CDR3 loop spans 15 amino acids. CDR1 is PRHDT, CDR2 FYEKMQ, per germline (reference sequence). V dropped 6 bases and J dropped 3 bases, with 15 bases sitting between them. Here the CDR3 reads CASSSQGVSYNEQFF. CDR3 nucleotides: TGTGCCAGCAGTTCACAGGGAGTTAGCTACAATGAGCAGTTCTTC.

To note about this clonotype: This could be a read error, since a much larger clone is one nucleotide away. This rearrangement joins TRBV29-1 to TRBJ2-3; D uncertain. The CDR3 runs to 16 residues. The germline CDR1 and CDR2 sequences are SQVTM and ANQGSEA. CDR3 in amino acids: CSIKIQPDYSTDTQYF. The CDR3 DNA is TGCAGTATTAAGATTCAGCCCGATTATTCCACAGATACGCAGTATTTT.

This rearrangement joins TRBV30 to TRBJ1-5; D is uncertain. The germline V gene encodes CDR1 GTSNPN and CDR2 SVGIG (reference sequence). The CDR3 sequence is 14 residues long. V shed 0 bases and J shed 0 bases, with 6 bases lying between them. The CDR3 nucleotides are TGTGCCTGGAGTGTACACGTTAGCAATCAGCCCCAGCATTTT. It yields the protein CAWSVHVSNQPQHF. Supplemented by reference TRBV30 and TRBJ1-5, the full variable domain reads SQTIHQWPATLVQPVGSPLSLECTVEGTSNPNLYWYRQAAGRGLQLLFYSVGIGQISSEVPQNLSASRPQDRQFILSSKKLLLSDSGFYLCAWSVHVSNQPQHFGDGTRLSIL.

Of note for this clonotype: One junction end disagrees with the germline gene, perhaps due to a read error. The rearrangement joins TRBV7-2 to TRBJ1-2, with D unresolved. The CDR3 consists of 15 residues. Per the germline V gene, CDR1 is SGHTA and CDR2 is FQGNSA. CDR3: CVSSSQRAMSYGYTF. Here the CDR3 DNA reads TGTGTCAGCAGCTCTCAACGGGCCATGAGCTATGGCTACACCTTC.

With regard to this clonotype: One end of the junction is discordant with germline, which a read error may explain. The rearrangement joins TRBV6-5 to TRBJ2-7; the D gene is possibly TRBD2 (6 bases). This CDR3 comprises 16 residues. Germline V CDR1 and CDR2: MNHEY, SVGAGI. The CDR3 spells CACNYSTASVGYERYF. CDR3 nucleotides: TGTGCCTGTAATTACTCGACGGCTAGCGTAGGCTACGAGCGGTACTTC.

A note on this clonotype: A much larger clone sits a single nucleotide away, making a read error possible. This chain connects TRBV29-1 to TRBJ1-1, with D uncertain. The CDR3 is made up of 13 amino acids. CDR1 and CDR2 (germline): SQVTM, ANQGSEA. CDR3: CGVEYGRNTEAFF. The CDR3 region has the DNA TGCGGCGTTGAGTACGGACGGAACACTGAAGCTTTCTTT.

In its sample, this clonotype was seen a few times. The chain has TRBV5-6 and TRBJ2-1; D is possibly TRBD2 (7 bases). Germline V gene data show CDR1 as SGHDT and CDR2 as YYEEEE. This CDR3 is built from 16 residues. Deletions cut 4 bases from V and 7 bases from J, with 21 bases between. CDR3 DNA sequence: TGTGCCAGCAGCCGCGCGGGGGCGAGGTTTATGAATGAGCAGTTCTTC. It translates to CASSRAGARFMNEQFF.

This clonotype showed up many times. The chain combines TRBV6-1 with TRBJ1-5, with D maybe TRBD1 (5 bases). Trimming removed 7 bases at V and 7 bases at J, with 11 bases between. CDR1 is MNHNS and CDR2 is SASEGT in the germline V gene. The CDR3 has 12 amino acids. In DNA form, the CDR3 reads TGTGCCAGCACCCGGGGGGACCAGCCCCAGCATTTT. Protein sequence: CASTRGDQPQHF.

Points on this clonotype: With a much larger clone just one base away, this may be a read error. The chain joins TRBV10-2 to TRBJ2-7, with 12 bases fitting TRBD2. Trimming removed 11 bases from V and 5 bases from J; junction bases left unmatched: 7. The germline V gene has CDR1 WSHSY and CDR2 SAAADI. The CDR3 is 13 residues long. This chain's CDR3 is CALGASGRDEQYF. In DNA form, the CDR3 reads TGCGCCTTGGGGGCTAGCGGGAGGGACGAGCAGTACTTC.

Turning to this clonotype: Being one base from a much bigger clone, this may be a read error. The V and J genes are TRBV12-3 or TRBV12-4 and TRBJ1-2; D gene ambiguous. The CDR3 is 11 amino acids. V was pared by 2 bases and J by 6 bases, with 4 bases between. The CDR3 protein is CASSLHHGYTF. DNA of the CDR3: TGTGCCAGCAGTTTACACCATGGCTACACCTTC.

On this clonotype: A much larger clone differs from this one at a single base, so this may be a read error. The chain is built from TRBV4-1 and TRBJ2-7; the D gene is possibly TRBD1 (5 bases). Trimming pared 4 bases from V and 0 bases from J, leaving 13 bases between. Germline V gene lookup returns CDR1 MGHRA and CDR2 YSYEKL. The CDR3 is made up of 15 amino acids. CDR3 sequence reads: CASSPMGRDSYEQYF. The DNA for the CDR3 is TGCGCCAGCAGCCCTATGGGCAGGGACTCCTACGAGCAGTACTTC.